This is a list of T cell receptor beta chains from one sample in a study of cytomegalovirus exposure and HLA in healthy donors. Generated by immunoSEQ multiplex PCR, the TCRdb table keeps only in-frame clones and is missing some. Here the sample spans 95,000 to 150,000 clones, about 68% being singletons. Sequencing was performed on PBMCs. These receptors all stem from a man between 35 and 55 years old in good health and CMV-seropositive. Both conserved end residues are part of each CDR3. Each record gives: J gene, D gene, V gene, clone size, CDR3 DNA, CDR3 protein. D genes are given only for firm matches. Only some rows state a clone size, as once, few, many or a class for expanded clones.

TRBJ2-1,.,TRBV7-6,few,TGTGCCAGCAGCTTCGACGGGAGCCCCTACAATGAGCAGTTCTTC,CASSFDGSPYNEQFF
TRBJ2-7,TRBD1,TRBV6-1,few,TGTGCCAGCAGGACAGGGACCTACGAGCAGTACTTC,CASRTGTYEQYF
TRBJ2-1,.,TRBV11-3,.,TGTGCCAGCAGCTTAACGGGTTGGAATGAGCAGTTCTTC,CASSLTGWNEQFF
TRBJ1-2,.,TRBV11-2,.,TGTGCCAGCAGCTTAGGAGGGCCAGGTCGGGACTATGGCTACACCTTC,CASSLGGPGRDYGYTF
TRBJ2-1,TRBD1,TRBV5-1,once,TGCGCCAGCAGCGCGGGACAGGGGGGCTACAATGAGCAGTTCTTC,CASSAGQGGYNEQFF
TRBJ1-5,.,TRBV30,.,TGTGCCTGGAGTTCAGGGCATAGCAATCAGCCCCAGCATTTT,CAWSSGHSNQPQHF
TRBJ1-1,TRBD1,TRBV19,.,TGTGCCAGTAGTACAGGGACAGGGAAGAACACTGAAGCTTTCTTT,CASSTGTGKNTEAFF
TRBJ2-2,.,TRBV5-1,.,TGCGCCAGCAGCTTGGGGCTTTCCCGGGAGCTGTTTTTT,CASSLGLSRELFF
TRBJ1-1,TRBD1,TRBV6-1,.,TGTGCCAGCAGCTTCAGGGGGAGTATCACTGAAGCTTTCTTT,CASSFRGSITEAFF
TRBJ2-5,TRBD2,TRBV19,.,TGTGCCAGTAGTATAGGAGCGGGGGGTTCCGGAGGGACCCAGTACTTC,CASSIGAGGSGGTQYF
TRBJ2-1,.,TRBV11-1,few,TGTGCCAGCAGCTTTGGCCCAGTCAATGAGCAGTTCTTC,CASSFGPVNEQFF
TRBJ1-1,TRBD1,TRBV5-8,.,TGTGCCAGCAGCTACAGGGGTTCAGCTTTCTTT,CASSYRGSAFF
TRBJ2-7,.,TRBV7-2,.,TGTGCCAGCAGCTTTTCCGGACAGCTCTACGAGCAGTACTTC,CASSFSGQLYEQYF
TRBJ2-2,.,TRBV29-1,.,TGCAGCGTCTCCCGGGACTTGAACACCGGGGAGCTGTTTTTT,CSVSRDLNTGELFF
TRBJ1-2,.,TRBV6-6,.,TGTGCCAGCAGACCCTTAGGAGCCTATGGCTACACCTTC,CASRPLGAYGYTF
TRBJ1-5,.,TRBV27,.,TGTGCCAGCAGTTTGTCCTCATCGGGGAGCAATCAGCCCCAGCATTTT,CASSLSSSGSNQPQHF